This section outlines one T cell receptor beta chain sequence together with its context. The target antigen is unknown. UMI labels and 5' RACE were used to prepare the TRB cDNA libraries. With the 5' RACE reads reprocessed, TCRdb shows one record per CDR3 protein and no DNA. In all, the sample yields tens of thousands of distinct CDR3 sequences. This entry is derived from a study of CXCR3-negative and CXCR3-positive naive CD8 T cells. On the study more broadly: Each library held about 1.5 +/- 0.3 million TRB reads, 120 million to 150 million in total.

Germline V gives CDR1 MNHEY, CDR2 SMNVEV (reference sequence). The CDR3 contains 17 residues. Study-level points and caveats: Sequencing showed both naive subsets with comparably high diversity, and memory CD8+ cells much lower.

Material for sequencing was memory CD8+ T cells from blood. The chain recombines TRBV27 with TRBJ2-1; the TCRdb D gene call, TRBD1, has no DNA to confirm it. This clonotype was obtained from a human donor in good health. Some clones in this sample may be carry-over from other donors' samples. CDR3 loop: CASSPMKGAQTPGEQFF.